These 30 T cell receptor beta chains came from one sample sequenced in a study of T-cell memory formation after mild COVID-19 (dated by TCRdb to the early 2020s). Receptors were amplified or captured by 5' RACE. Sequencing instrument: Illumina NovaSeq 6000. TCRdb's own reprocessing of the public reads used fastp at Q25 and MiXCR and kept productive beta chains. Merged by CDR3 protein, the rows form single entries marked with the most common genes and DNA. The sample has 75,000 to 95,000 distinct CDR3 sequences on record, less than 15% of them singletons. About a quarter of the sample comes from the top ten. Sequenced material: PBMCs or a T cell subset sorted from them (not recorded which). These receptors originate from an adult woman who had mild COVID-19 (a few samples of this study predate the infection). The sample titles of this study are shuffled in the database, so cell type and time point are left out; the donor was told from shared clones.

The rearrangement joins TRBV4-2 to TRBJ2-3, with a weak D call TRBD1 (6 bases). The CDR3 runs to 18 residues. Germline V lookup: CDR1 LGHNA, CDR2 YNFKEQ. The V end lost 4 bases, the J end lost 2 bases, and 22 bases lay between the germline ends. The CDR3 nucleotides are TGTGCCAGCAGCCTGCCAGGGGAAGGGGACACACACACAGATACGCAGTATTTT. It translates to CASSLPGEGDTHTDTQYF.

The rearrangement uses TRBV7-9 and TRBJ2-2; 9 nucleotides match TRBD1. V dropped 5 bases and J dropped 3; count of bases not matched to a gene: 7. The germline V gene has CDR1 SEHNR and CDR2 FQNEAQ (reference sequence). The CDR3 has 16 residues. The CDR3 reads CASSHSGQGHTGELFF. In DNA, the CDR3 is TGTGCCAGCAGCCATTCGGGACAGGGTCACACCGGGGAGCTGTTTTTT.

V gene TRBV12-3 or TRBV12-4 combines with J gene TRBJ1-1; TRBD1 matches 7 bases. Unmatched junction bases numbered 11, after V lost 5 bases and J lost 5 bases. This CDR3 is 15 amino acids long. CDR3 loop: CASSTQGGARTEAFF. CDR3 nucleotide sequence: TGTGCCAGCAGTACCCAAGGGGGCGCGAGGACTGAAGCTTTCTTT.

V gene TRBV25-1 combines with J gene TRBJ1-6; 8 bases align to TRBD1. Germline trimming cut 6 bases from V and 11 bases from J; bases unmatched to any gene: 9. This CDR3 comprises 14 residues. Germline CDR1 is MGHDK and CDR2 is SYGVNS. This CDR3 is CASRPQGEGPPLHF. The CDR3 DNA is TGTGCCAGCAGACCACAGGGGGAGGGTCCACCCCTCCACTTT. Complete variable domain (other parts from reference TRBV25-1 and TRBJ1-6): EADIYQTPRYLVIGTGKKITLECSQTMGHDKMYWYQQDPGMELHLIHYSYGVNSTEKGDLSSESTVSRIRTEHFPLTLESARPSHTSQYLCASRPQGEGPPLHFGNGTRLTVT.

V gene TRBV7-9 combines with J gene TRBJ2-1, with TRBD1 matching over 7 bases. CDR3 length: 14 residues. V dropped 5 bases and J dropped 4; count of bases not matched to a gene: 5. The germline V gene encodes CDR1 SEHNR and CDR2 FQNEAQ (reference sequence). The CDR3, as DNA: TGTGCCAGCAGCCCGACGGACAGGTACAATGAGCAGTTCTTC. Its translation is CASSPTDRYNEQFF.

The chain has TRBV9 and TRBJ2-2; D tentatively reads TRBD1 or TRBD2 (5 bases each). Trimming stripped 3 bases from V and 0 bases from J, with 18 bases between. Germline lookup yields CDR1 SGDLS and CDR2 YYNGEE. CDR3 size: 18 residues. The CDR3 loop reads CASSGRTGTPANTGELFF. CDR3 nucleotides: TGTGCCAGCAGCGGAAGGACCGGGACCCCCGCGAACACCGGGGAGCTGTTTTTT.

The chain combines TRBV5-1 with TRBJ2-7; no reliable D call. V was shortened by 0 bases and J by 2 bases, with 9 bases between the two germline ends. The CDR3 sequence is 14 residues long. Germline lookup yields CDR1 SGHRS and CDR2 YFSETQ. The CDR3 loop reads CASSLGSGPYEQYF. The CDR3, as DNA: TGCGCCAGCAGCTTGGGTTCAGGACCCTACGAGCAGTACTTC.

The V gene is TRBV7-3, the J gene TRBJ2-5; D gene unclear. This CDR3 has 13 amino acids. V shed 3 bases and J shed 5 bases, with 10 bases lying between them. Germline CDR1 reads SGHTA; CDR2 reads FQGTGA. The CDR3 sequence: CASSFGGTETQYF. CDR3 nucleotide sequence: TGTGCCAGCAGCTTCGGCGGAACGGAGACCCAGTACTTC.

This chain links TRBV3-1 with TRBJ1-1, with TRBD1 matching 8 bases. Germline V gene data show CDR1 as LGHDT and CDR2 as YNNKEL (reference sequence). V shed 3 bases, J shed 0 bases, and the junction held 9 bases outside the gene matches. This CDR3 comprises 17 residues. The CDR3 spells CASSQGGTGLMNTEAFF. The CDR3 DNA follows: TGTGCCAGCAGCCAGGGAGGGACAGGTCTCATGAACACTGAAGCTTTCTTT. Based on the CDR3 plus reference TRBV3-1 and TRBJ1-1, the full variable domain is DTAVSQTPKYLVTQMGNDKSIKCEQNLGHDTMYWYKQDSKKFLKIMFSYNNKELIINETVPNRFSPKSPDKAHLNLHINSLELGDSAVYFCASSQGGTGLMNTEAFFGQGTRLTVV.

The chain combines TRBV29-1 with TRBJ2-1; 7 positions match TRBD1. Trimming cost V 7 bases and J 2 bases; bases outside gene matches: 8. The CDR3 totals 14 residues. Germline loops: CDR1 SQVTM, CDR2 ANQGSEA. CDR3: CSGQGRRTYNEQFF. In DNA form, the CDR3 reads TGCAGCGGACAGGGAAGGCGCACCTACAATGAGCAGTTCTTC.

J is TRBJ2-7 and V is TRBV4-1; D might be TRBD1 (5 bases). CDR1 is MGHRA, CDR2 YSYEKL, per germline. With 5 bases removed from V and 5 bases from J, the gap between germline ends came to 16 bases. This CDR3 comprises 14 residues. The CDR3 protein is CASSTGGWGDEQYF. DNA for the CDR3: TGCGCCAGCAGCACAGGTGGGTGGGGTGACGAGCAGTACTTC.

The V and J genes are TRBV7-9 and TRBJ2-7, with 9 bases lining up with TRBD1. This CDR3 is 15 amino acids long. With 1 base clipped from V and 6 bases from J, the junction kept 7 bases outside the gene matches. Germline V lookup: CDR1 SEHNR, CDR2 FQNEAQ (reference sequence). CDR3 in DNA: TGTGCCAGCAGCTTAGGTGCGGACAGGGGAGTCGAGCAGTACTTC. Translating it yields CASSLGADRGVEQYF.

V gene TRBV7-9 combines with J gene TRBJ2-1; TRBD1 matches at 7 bases. Trimming cost V 8 bases and J 3 bases; bases outside gene matches: 7. This CDR3 spans 14 amino acids. CDR1 is SEHNR, CDR2 FQNEAQ, per germline (reference sequence). The CDR3 protein is CASGRAGGYNEQFF. CDR3 sequence (DNA): TGTGCCAGCGGACGGGCAGGGGGCTACAATGAGCAGTTCTTC.

This chain connects TRBV12-3 or TRBV12-4 to TRBJ2-7; the D gene is possibly TRBD2 (6 bases). The length of the CDR3 is 17 residues. V was clipped by 4 bases and J by 4 bases, with 23 bases between them. CDR3 sequence reads: CASSSPLSVGSKYEQYF. The CDR3 DNA sequence: TGTGCCAGCAGTTCCCCCCTTAGCGTCGGGAGTAAATACGAGCAGTACTTC.

This clonotype was recorded at least ten times. CDR3 in DNA: TGTGCCAGCGGCCCCCGAAGCACGAGCTCCTACAATGAGCAGTTCTTC. Translated, it gives CASGPRSTSSYNEQFF. This sequence joins TRBV28 and TRBJ2-1; no firm D call. Germline CDR1 is MDHEN and CDR2 is SYDVKM. The CDR3 is 16 residues long. V shed 8 bases and J shed 0 bases, with 17 bases lying between them. Variable domain in full (rest from reference TRBV28 and TRBJ2-1): DVKVTQSSRYLVKRTGEKVFLECVQDMDHENMFWYRQDPGLGLRLIYFSYDVKMKEKGDIPEGYSVSREKKERFSLILESASTNQTSMYLCASGPRSTSSYNEQFFGPGTRLTVL.

V gene TRBV3-1 combines with J gene TRBJ2-5, with a weak D call TRBD2 (5 bases). Trimming pared 8 bases from V and 4 bases from J, leaving 17 bases between. The CDR3 is 14 residues long. CDR1 is LGHDT and CDR2 is YNNKEL in the germline V gene (reference sequence). The DNA for the CDR3 is TGTGCCAGCCGAAGTAGATTGGCGGGAGAGACCCAGTACTTC. Translation gives CASRSRLAGETQYF.

By frequency in the sample, this clonotype is medium-sized. The chain has TRBV9 and TRBJ1-2; D call uncertain. The CDR3 covers 15 residues. The germline gives CDR1 SGDLS, CDR2 YYNGEE. Trimming cost V 4 bases and J 3 bases, with 16 bases left between them. The CDR3 is CASSTLTGSDYGYTF. The CDR3 DNA is TGTGCCAGCAGCACACTGACTGGAAGTGACTATGGCTACACCTTC.

This clonotype has at least ten counts. This chain uses TRBV5-1 with TRBJ2-7, with a tentative D call TRBD1 (7 bases). The germline CDR1 and CDR2 sequences are SGHRS and YFSETQ. Trimming took off 3 bases at V and 5 bases at J, with 12 bases between the two ends. CDR3 size: 13 residues. Here the CDR3 reads CASSSGGPNEQYF. The CDR3 DNA follows: TGCGCCAGCAGCTCAGGGGGGCCCAACGAGCAGTACTTC.

The rearrangement joins TRBV5-4 to TRBJ2-5; 13 bases line up with TRBD2. V was pared by 4 bases and J by 2 bases, with 2 bases of the junction left unmatched. Germline loops: CDR1 SGHNT, CDR2 YYREEE (reference sequence). The CDR3 length is 15 residues. CDR3 region: CASSRGLAGQETQYF. The CDR3 coding sequence is TGTGCCAGCAGCCGGGGACTAGCGGGGCAAGAGACCCAGTACTTC.

This clonotype was seen more than once but under ten times. The chain carries TRBV15 and TRBJ1-5; no definite D call. V was pared by 1 base and J by 3 bases, with 4 bases between. The germline V gene encodes CDR1 LNHNV and CDR2 YYDKDF (reference sequence). The length of the CDR3 is 13 residues. The CDR3 DNA reads as TGTGCCACCAGCAGAGTTGCCAATCAGCCCCAGCATTTT. As protein: CATSRVANQPQHF.

This CDR3 reads CASSILRGREQYF. CDR3 DNA sequence: TGTGCCAGCAGCATCCTCAGGGGCCGCGAGCAGTACTTC. This sequence joins TRBV25-1 and TRBJ2-7, with D tentatively TRBD1 (6 bases). The V and J ends lost 6 bases and 6 bases respectively, with 15 bases between them. The CDR3 runs to 13 residues. The germline CDR1 and CDR2 sequences are MGHDK and SYGVNS.

This clonotype was counted a few times. The chain recombines TRBV13 with TRBJ2-7; TRBD2 is a possible D gene (6 bases). Germline CDR1 reads PRHDT; CDR2 reads FYEKMQ (reference sequence). The CDR3 is made up of 13 amino acids. V was cut by 5 bases and J by 3 bases, with 11 bases left in between. The CDR3 DNA reads as TGTGCCAGCAGCCAACTAGCTAACTACGAGCAGTACTTC. Its translation is CASSQLANYEQYF.

About this clonotype itself: The junction departs from germline at one end; a sequencing error may be responsible. The V gene is TRBV20-1, the J gene TRBJ2-3; D is possibly TRBD1 (6 bases). The CDR3 loop spans 16 amino acids. Germline lookup yields CDR1 DFQATT and CDR2 SNEGSKA (reference sequence). The CDR3 sequence is CSARPRRGTPTYTQYF. In DNA form, the CDR3 reads TGCAGTGCTAGACCCCGTAGGGGGACCCCCACATATACGCAGTATTTT.

V gene TRBV30 combines with J gene TRBJ2-2; unclear D gene. With 1 base removed from V and 4 bases from J, the gap between germline ends came to 13 bases. The CDR3 covers 15 residues. Germline V gives CDR1 GTSNPN, CDR2 SVGIG (reference sequence). The CDR3 sequence: CAWSAPYTSTGELFF. DNA for the CDR3: TGTGCCTGGAGTGCACCCTACACGAGCACCGGGGAGCTGTTTTTT.

The sample holds a few counts of this clonotype. The chain uses TRBV7-9 and TRBJ2-1; TRBD1 matches 7 bases. Germline CDR1 and CDR2: SEHNR and FQNEAQ (reference sequence). V was pared by 5 bases and J by 6 bases, with 4 bases of the junction left unmatched. The CDR3 contains 13 residues. CDR3 residues: CASSTGQVNEQFF. The CDR3 DNA follows: TGTGCCAGCAGCACCGGACAGGTCAATGAGCAGTTCTTC.

Remarks on this clonotype: At one boundary the junction diverges from the germline segment, which might be a read error. The rearrangement uses TRBV7-9 and TRBJ2-1, with 11 bases lining up with TRBD2. CDR3 length: 15 residues. CDR1 is SEHNR and CDR2 is FQNEAQ in the germline V gene (reference sequence). The CDR3 DNA reads as TGTGCCGGCAGCTCGGGACTAGCGGATGGGAATGAGCAGTTCTTC. Its translation is CAGSSGLADGNEQFF. Based on the CDR3 plus reference TRBV7-9 and TRBJ2-1, the full variable domain is DTGVSQNPRHKITKRGQNVTFRCDPISEHNRLYWYRQTLGQGPEFLTYFQNEAQLEKSRLLSDRFSAERPKGSFSTLEIQRTEQGDSAMYLCAGSSGLADGNEQFFGPGTRLTVL.

This chain connects TRBV5-1 to TRBJ2-7; 10 bases fit TRBD2. CDR1 and CDR2 (germline): SGHRS, YFSETQ. The CDR3 extends over 17 amino acids. V was clipped by 3 bases and J by 3 bases; unmatched bases: 12. The CDR3 here is CASSSAQGVAGGYEQYF. The CDR3 DNA reads TGCGCCAGCAGCTCCGCCCAAGGGGTAGCGGGAGGCTACGAGCAGTACTTC.

J is TRBJ2-2 and V is TRBV3-1; possibly TRBD1 for D (6 bases). V lost 3 bases and J 1 base, leaving 12 bases between the germline ends. This CDR3 region has 16 residues. CDR1 and CDR2 (germline): LGHDT, YNNKEL (reference sequence). CDR3 coding DNA: TGTGCCAGCAGCCAGGGCCCGACAGGGAACACCGGGGAGCTGTTTTTT. Its translation: CASSQGPTGNTGELFF.

This clonotype was counted between two and nine times. The chain has TRBV6-2 or TRBV6-3 and TRBJ2-7, with D tentatively TRBD2 (6 bases). CDR3 length equals 14 residues. The ends were cut back, 2 bases at V and 4 bases at J, with 12 bases in the middle. Germline V CDR1 and CDR2: MNHEY, SVGEGT. The CDR3 is CASSYVAAAYEQYF. The CDR3 DNA follows: TGTGCCAGCAGTTACGTAGCGGCGGCGTACGAGCAGTACTTC.

This clonotype came up many times. The chain recombines TRBV5-1 with TRBJ2-2; no clear D. With 0 bases removed from V and 3 bases from J, the gap between germline ends came to 9 bases. The CDR3 runs to 15 residues. CDR1 SGHRS and CDR2 YFSETQ come from the germline V gene. CDR3 DNA sequence: TGCGCCAGCAGCTTGGCCAGGATGGACACCGGGGAGCTGTTTTTT. This sequence encodes CASSLARMDTGELFF.